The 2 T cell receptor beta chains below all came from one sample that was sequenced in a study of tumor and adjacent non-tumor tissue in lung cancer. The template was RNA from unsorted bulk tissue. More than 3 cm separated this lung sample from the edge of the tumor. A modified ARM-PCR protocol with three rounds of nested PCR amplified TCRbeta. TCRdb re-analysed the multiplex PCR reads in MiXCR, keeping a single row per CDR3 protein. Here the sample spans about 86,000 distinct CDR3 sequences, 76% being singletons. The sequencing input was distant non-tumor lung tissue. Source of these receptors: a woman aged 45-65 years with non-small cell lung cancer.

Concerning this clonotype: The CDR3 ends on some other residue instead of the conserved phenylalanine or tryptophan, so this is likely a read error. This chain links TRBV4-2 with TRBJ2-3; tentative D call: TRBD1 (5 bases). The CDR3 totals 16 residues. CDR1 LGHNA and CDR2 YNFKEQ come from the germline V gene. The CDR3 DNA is TGTGCCAGCAGCCCGGCACGCGAGGAGAGCACAGGTACGCAGTATTAT. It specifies CASSPAREESTGTQYY.

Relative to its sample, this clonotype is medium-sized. CDR3 DNA: TGTGCCGGCGGCGGGGGACCTAGTGGGGCCAACGTCCTGACTTTC. As protein: CAGGGGPSGANVLTF. This chain connects TRBV6-1 to TRBJ2-6, with 7 nucleotides matching TRBD2. The CDR3 has 15 amino acids. Germline V CDR1 and CDR2: MNHNS, SASEGT. The J segment lost 3 bases and the V segment lost 11 bases, leaving 10 bases of the junction unmatched.